This TCR beta chain was retrieved from a study of T cell responses to AZD1222 COVID-19 vaccine (dated by TCRdb to the early 2020s). Concerning the study at large: AZD1222 recipients with second doses at about 4 weeks or about 12 weeks were pooled, because spike-specific TCR depth and breadth did not differ between schedules. TCR sequencing covered more than 230 trial participants: about 210 given two doses of AZD1222 and about 26 given two doses of MenACWY control vaccine. Enrollment into the trials was organized by age into subgroups of 18-55, 56-69 and 70-plus years, and those subgroups contained roughly 150, 30 and 60 TCR-sequenced participants, respectively.

Study-wide conclusions, independent of this receptor: Because no day 14 peak-response samples were available, the repertoires could be characterized only after the peak T cell response. Nearly half of unique spike-specific TCRs reportedly recognized epitopes outside regions mutated in the B.1.351 and B.1.1.7 variants. Only five to seven AZD1222 recipients were SARS-CoV-2 seropositive at baseline, limiting conclusions about previously exposed vaccinees. Participants were mostly white British, with more females than males. The authors suggested clonal diversity may have been underestimated. Spike-specific TCR breadth and depth rose significantly after two AZD1222 doses compared with day 0 and with MenACWY recipients. The 56-69-year group was small, and its depth increase did not reach significance, likely because of low power. Vaccine-associated CD4 TCRs spanned the whole spike protein, with dominant responses in regions 160-218 and 743-854.

The CDR3 regions of human TCRbeta chains were analyzed by immunosequencing. In the source study's methods: Repertoire TCRs were checked for matches against a reference library of SARS-CoV-2-specific TCRs that had been generated using the MIRA antigen-specificity platform. Breadth was defined as the fraction of unique TCRs that were SARS-CoV-2-associated, and depth was defined as the fraction of total T cells that were SARS-CoV-2-associated. Using the MIRA data, each spike-specific TCR was assigned both to the spike region to which the TCR was reactive and to a CD4 or CD8 class. Log10-transformed breadth and depth values were compared by one-way ANOVA with Sidak's multiple comparisons tests. The immuneACCESS repertoire file appears here via TCRdb, limited to in-frame rearrangements. These files lack a portion of the clones; in checked studies, under half of the deficit traces to unresolved V genes, and the cause of the others is not known. The V and J calls and clone size come from that table; D and trimming were worked out from the DNA. Counted in this sample were 100,000 to 150,000 clones; approximately 93% of them appeared once. About 5% of the sample is taken by the ten largest.

The germline V gene supplies CDR1 SGHRS and CDR2 YFSETQ. From the cysteine through the phenylalanine, the CDR3 covers 15 amino acids. The sequence is cut down to CDR3 DNA, 45 bases in frame from base 1. A distance of 17 bases separates the germline ends of V and J, which lose 7 bases and 1 base respectively. In regard to this clone: Its antigen specificity is not known. Base qualities were left out, and no much larger clone turns up one base away.

The meaning of the sample's time point label: baseline before first vaccination. Vaccinee samples were obtained from the UK trials COV001 and COV002, which included a single-blind randomized controlled phase 2/3 trial of AZD1222 (ChAdOx1 nCoV-19) in healthy adults. For TCRbeta chain sequencing, PBMC samples from trial participants were taken at day 0 and at day 28 after the second dose. Source: peripheral blood, taken on day 0 of AZD1222 vaccination. The rearrangement joined TRBV5-1 to TRBJ2-5; the D gene is tentatively TRBD1 or TRBD2, each matching 6 bases. This TCR was sampled from an adult in good health. In nucleotide form, the sequence is TGCGCCAGCGGCAAGTCCCCGGGGGCCCAAGAGACCCAGTACTTC. It codes for CASGKSPGAQETQYF.